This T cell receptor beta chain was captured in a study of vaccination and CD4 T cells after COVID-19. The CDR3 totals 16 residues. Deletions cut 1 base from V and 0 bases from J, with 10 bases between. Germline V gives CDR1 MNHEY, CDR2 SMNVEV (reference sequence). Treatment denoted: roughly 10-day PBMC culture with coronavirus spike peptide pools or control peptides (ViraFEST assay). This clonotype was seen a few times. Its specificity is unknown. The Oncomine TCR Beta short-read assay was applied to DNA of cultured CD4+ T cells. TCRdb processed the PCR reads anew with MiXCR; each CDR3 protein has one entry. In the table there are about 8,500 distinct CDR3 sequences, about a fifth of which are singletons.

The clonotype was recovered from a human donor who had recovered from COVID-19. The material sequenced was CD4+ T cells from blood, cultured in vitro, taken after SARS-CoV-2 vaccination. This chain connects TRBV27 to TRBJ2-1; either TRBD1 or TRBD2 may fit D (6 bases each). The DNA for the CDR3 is TGTGCCAGCAGTTTATATGGGGGGCGCTCCTACAATGAGCAGTTCTTC. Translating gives CASSLYGGRSYNEQFF.